The present TCR beta chain was sequenced within a study of early T cells in non-severe SARS-CoV-2 infection. After removal of 2 bases from V and 3 bases from J, the junction contained 4 bases not matched to a gene. CDR1 is LGHNA, CDR2 YNFKEQ, per germline. This CDR3 contains 15 residues. This clonotype turned up a few times. TCRdb ran MiXCR on the 5' RACE reads and lists one entry per CDR3 protein. The sample consists of about 90,000 distinct CDR3 sequences, approximately 12% of them appearing once. The gene calls are TRBV4-2 and TRBJ2-1; 7 bases line up with TRBD2. The receptor's source is an adult who was a healthcare worker with PCR-confirmed SARS-CoV-2 infection or an uninfected control (not recorded which). The starting material was whole blood, obtained at baseline. CDR3 in DNA: TGTGCCAGCAGCCAACCTAGCGGTAACTACAATGAGCAGTTCTTC. As protein: CASSQPSGNYNEQFF.